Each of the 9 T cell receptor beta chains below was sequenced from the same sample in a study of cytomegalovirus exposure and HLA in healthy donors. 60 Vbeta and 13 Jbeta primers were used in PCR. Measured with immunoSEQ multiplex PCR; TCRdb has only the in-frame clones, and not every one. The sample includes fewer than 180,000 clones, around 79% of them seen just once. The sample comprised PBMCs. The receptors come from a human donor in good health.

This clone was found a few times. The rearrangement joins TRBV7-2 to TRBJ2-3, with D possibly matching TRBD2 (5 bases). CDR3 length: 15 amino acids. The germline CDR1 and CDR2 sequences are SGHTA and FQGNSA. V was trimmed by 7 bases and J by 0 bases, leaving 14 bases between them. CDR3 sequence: CASTHPGVSTDTQYF. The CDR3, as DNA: TGTGCCAGCACCCACCCCGGGGTCAGCACAGATACGCAGTATTTT. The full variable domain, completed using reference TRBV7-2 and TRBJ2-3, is GAGVSQSPSNKVTEKGKDVELRCDPISGHTALYWYRQSLGQGLEFLIYFQGNSAPDKSGLPSDRFSAERTGGSVSTLTIQRTQQEDSAVYLCASTHPGVSTDTQYFGPGTRLTVL.

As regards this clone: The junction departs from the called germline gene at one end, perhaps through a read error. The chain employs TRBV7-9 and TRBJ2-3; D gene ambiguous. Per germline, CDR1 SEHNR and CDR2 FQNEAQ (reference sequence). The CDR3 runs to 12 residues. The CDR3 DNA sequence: TGTTCCAGCAGCTTAGGCCAGGATACGCAGTATTTT. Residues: CSSSLGQDTQYF.

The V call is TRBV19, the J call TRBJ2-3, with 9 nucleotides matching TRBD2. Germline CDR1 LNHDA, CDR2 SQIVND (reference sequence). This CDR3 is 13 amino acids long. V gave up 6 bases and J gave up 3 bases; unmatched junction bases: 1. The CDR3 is CASRTSGTDTQYF. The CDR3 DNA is TGTGCCAGTAGGACTAGCGGAACAGATACGCAGTATTTT.

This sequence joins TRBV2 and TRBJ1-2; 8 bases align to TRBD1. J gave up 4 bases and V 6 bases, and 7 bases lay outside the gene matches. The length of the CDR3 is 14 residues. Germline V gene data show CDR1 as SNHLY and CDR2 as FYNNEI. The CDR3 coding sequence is TGTGCCAGCAGAGCCGGACAGGGATTCTATGGCTACACCTTC. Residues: CASRAGQGFYGYTF.

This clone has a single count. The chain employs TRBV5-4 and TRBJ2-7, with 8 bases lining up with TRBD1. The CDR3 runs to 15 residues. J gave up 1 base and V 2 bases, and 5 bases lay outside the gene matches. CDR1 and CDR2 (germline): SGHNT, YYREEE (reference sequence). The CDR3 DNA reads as TGTGCCAGCAGCTTCCCGGGACAGGATTCCTACGAGCAGTACTTC. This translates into CASSFPGQDSYEQYF.

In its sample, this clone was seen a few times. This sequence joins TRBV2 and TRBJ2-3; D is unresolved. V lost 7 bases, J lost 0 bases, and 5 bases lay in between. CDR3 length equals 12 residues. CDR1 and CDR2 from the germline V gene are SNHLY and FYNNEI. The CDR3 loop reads CASMTSTDTQYF. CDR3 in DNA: TGTGCCAGCATGACTAGCACAGATACGCAGTATTTT.

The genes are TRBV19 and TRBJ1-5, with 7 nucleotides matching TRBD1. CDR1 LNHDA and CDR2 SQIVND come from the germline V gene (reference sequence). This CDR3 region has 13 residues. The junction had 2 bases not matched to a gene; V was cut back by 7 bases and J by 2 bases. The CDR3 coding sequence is TGTGCCAGTAACACAGGGGGCAATCAGCCCCAGCATTTT. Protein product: CASNTGGNQPQHF.

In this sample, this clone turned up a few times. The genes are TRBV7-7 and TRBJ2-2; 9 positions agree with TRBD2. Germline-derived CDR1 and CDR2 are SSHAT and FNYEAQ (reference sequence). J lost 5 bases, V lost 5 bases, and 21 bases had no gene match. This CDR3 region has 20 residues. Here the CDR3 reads CASSPFLHLAGVPGTGELFF. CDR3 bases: TGTGCCAGCAGCCCATTCCTCCATTTAGCGGGGGTTCCGGGAACCGGGGAGCTGTTTTTT.

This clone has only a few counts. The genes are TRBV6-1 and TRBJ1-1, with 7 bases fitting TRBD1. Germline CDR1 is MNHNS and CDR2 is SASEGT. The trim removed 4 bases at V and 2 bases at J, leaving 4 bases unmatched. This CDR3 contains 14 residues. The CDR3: CASSAAGGNTEAFF. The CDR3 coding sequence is TGTGCCAGCAGTGCGGCAGGGGGAAACACTGAAGCTTTCTTT.